This T cell receptor beta chain appears in the sequencing data of a study of cytomegalovirus exposure and HLA in healthy donors. CDR1 and CDR2 (germline): SNHLY, FYNNEI. This CDR3 is built from 14 residues. V trimming: 7 bases; J trimming: 9 bases; junction bases outside the gene matches: 11. This clone was seen just once. The antigen is undetermined. Nominally healthy donors provided the samples, though records likely missed some immune exposures. Study observations and caveats: Donors were assumed by presence/absence analyses to have roughly uniform sequencing depth.

Vbeta (60) and Jbeta (13) primers were used in the PCR. Repertoires were generated with immunoSEQ multiplex PCR, while TCRdb's copy carries only in-frame clones and drops some. The sample has about 160,000 clones; over 65% are singletons. This TCR was recovered from a man younger than 30 in good health and CMV-seropositive. V gene TRBV2 combines with J gene TRBJ2-1; 8 bases align to TRBD1. The sample was PBMCs. As DNA, the CDR3 is TGTGCCAGCACTGGACAAGACAGGGGCGGTGAGCAGTTCTTC. Amino acids: CASTGQDRGGEQFF.